This T cell receptor (beta chain) was found in a study of kidney transplant recipient with SARS-CoV-2 infection. About this clonotype itself: A much bigger clone sits one base away, suggesting this may be a read error.

The CDR3 is made up of 14 amino acids. Germline CDR1 and CDR2: SGHVS and FNYEAQ. TCRdb called the reads again in MiXCR, with one record for every CDR3 protein. This sample has 250,000 or so distinct CDR3 sequences; 29% occur once, and the top ten carry almost 7.5%. J is TRBJ2-7 and V is TRBV7-6, with D tentatively TRBD1 (6 bases). Sample: a blood sample, taken at baseline and on roughly day 110 from a kidney transplant recipient. The receptor was derived from a male patient in his thirties who had COVID-19 and was a kidney transplant recipient. Some T cells may be the graft donor's. The CDR3 loop is CAGSPPGVPGEQYF. CDR3 DNA sequence: TGTGCCGGCAGCCCCCCAGGGGTCCCCGGGGAGCAGTACTTC.